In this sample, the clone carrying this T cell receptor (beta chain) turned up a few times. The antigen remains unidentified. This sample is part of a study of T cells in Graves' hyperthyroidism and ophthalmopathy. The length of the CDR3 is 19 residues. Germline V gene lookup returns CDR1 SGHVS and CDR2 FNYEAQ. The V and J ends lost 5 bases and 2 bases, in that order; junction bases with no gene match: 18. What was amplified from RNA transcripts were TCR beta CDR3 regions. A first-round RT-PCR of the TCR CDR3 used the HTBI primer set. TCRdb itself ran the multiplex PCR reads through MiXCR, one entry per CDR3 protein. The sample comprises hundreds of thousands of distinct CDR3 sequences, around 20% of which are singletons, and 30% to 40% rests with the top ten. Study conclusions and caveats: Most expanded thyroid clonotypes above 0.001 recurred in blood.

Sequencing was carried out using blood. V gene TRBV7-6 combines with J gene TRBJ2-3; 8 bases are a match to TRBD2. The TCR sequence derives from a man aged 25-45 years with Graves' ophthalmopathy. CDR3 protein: CASSPLRQTGTSPTDTQYF. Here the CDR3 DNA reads TGTGCCAGCAGCCCCCTAAGACAAACCGGGACTAGTCCCACAGATACGCAGTATTTT.